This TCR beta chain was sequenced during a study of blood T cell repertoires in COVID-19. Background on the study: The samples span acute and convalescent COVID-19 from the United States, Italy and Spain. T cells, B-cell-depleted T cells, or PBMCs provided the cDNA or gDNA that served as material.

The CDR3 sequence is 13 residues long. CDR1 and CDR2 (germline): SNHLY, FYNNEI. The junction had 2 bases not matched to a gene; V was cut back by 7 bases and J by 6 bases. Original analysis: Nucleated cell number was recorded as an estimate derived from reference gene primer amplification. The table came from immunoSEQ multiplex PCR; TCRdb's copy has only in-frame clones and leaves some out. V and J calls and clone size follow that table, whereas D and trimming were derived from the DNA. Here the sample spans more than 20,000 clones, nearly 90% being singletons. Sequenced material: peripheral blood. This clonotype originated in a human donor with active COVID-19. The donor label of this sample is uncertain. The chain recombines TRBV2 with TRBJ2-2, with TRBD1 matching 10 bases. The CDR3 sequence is CASNGQGAGELFF. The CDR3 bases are TGTGCCAGCAATGGACAGGGGGCCGGGGAGCTGTTTTTT.